Sequencing of this T cell receptor beta chain was carried out in a study of OX40 agonist ivuxolimab in advanced cancers. TCRdb keeps only in-frame clones here, not all; method: immunoSEQ multiplex PCR. The table shows about 50,000 clones, with approximately 80% occurring only once. V lost 0 bases and J 0 bases, leaving 6 bases between the germline ends. The CDR3 totals 14 residues. Germline lookup yields CDR1 SGDLS and CDR2 YYNGEE. This clonotype was obtained from an adult with an advanced solid tumor such as melanoma, head and neck, liver or kidney cancer. The chain uses TRBV9 and TRBJ1-1; D gene ambiguous. The sequences come from CD4+ or CD8+ T cells sorted from blood, collected in a trial of the OX40 agonist ivuxolimab. CDR3 coding DNA: TGTGCCAGCAGCGTAGAAGGGATGAACACTGAAGCTTTCTTT. Amino acid sequence: CASSVEGMNTEAFF. Using reference TRBV9 and TRBJ1-1 for the parts outside the CDR3, the full variable domain is DSGVTQTPKHLITATGQRVTLRCSPRSGDLSVYWYQQSLDQGLQFLIQYYNGEERAKGNILERFSAQQFPDLHSELNLSSLELGDSALYFCASSVEGMNTEAFFGQGTRLTVV.